The 27 T cell receptor beta chains listed next were all sequenced from one sample in a study of T cell responses to AZD1222 COVID-19 vaccine. Profiled with immunoSEQ multiplex PCR; TCRdb holds only in-frame clones, not every one. Of approximately 80,000 clones detected, roughly 88% appear once; the ten largest clones hold approximately 5.4%. The specimen was peripheral blood, collected on day 0 of MenACWY control vaccination. The receptors were sampled from an adult in good health.

This clone appeared once. This chain connects TRBV29-1 to TRBJ2-5; D unresolved. Trimming removed 7 bases at V and 1 base at J, with 10 bases between. Looked up from germline, CDR1 is SQVTM and CDR2 is ANQGSEA. This CDR3 region has 12 residues. CDR3 residues: CSAKGIQETQYF. The CDR3 DNA reads TGCAGCGCTAAGGGCATCCAAGAGACCCAGTACTTC.

The gene calls are TRBV7-2 and TRBJ1-1, with TRBD1 matching 9 bases. The CDR3 runs to 14 residues. Trimming cost V 4 bases and J 8 bases; bases outside gene matches: 8. The germline V gene encodes CDR1 SGHTA and CDR2 FQGNSA. This CDR3 is CASSWGQGRGEAFF. CDR3 coding DNA: TGTGCCAGCAGCTGGGGACAGGGAAGGGGAGAAGCTTTCTTT.

This clone was seen only once. The chain employs TRBV18 and TRBJ1-2; D unclear. The V gene lost 3 bases and the J gene lost 4 bases, with 15 bases spanning the gap. Germline V gene sequence: CDR1 KGHSH, CDR2 LQKENI. The CDR3 has 15 amino acids. CDR3 residues: CASSPGGPALYGYTF. For the CDR3, the DNA is TGTGCCAGCTCACCTGGAGGGCCGGCACTCTATGGCTACACCTTC. The full variable domain, completed using reference TRBV18 and TRBJ1-2, is NAGVMQNPRHLVRRRGQEARLRCSPMKGHSHVYWYRQLPEEGLKFMVYLQKENIIDESGMPKERFSAEFPKEGPSILRIQQVVRGDSAAYFCASSPGGPALYGYTFGSGTRLTVV.

V gene TRBV15 combines with J gene TRBJ1-6; TRBD1 aligns across 9 bases. The V segment lost 2 bases and the J segment 12 bases; nucleotides outside the gene matches: 8. This CDR3 region has 15 residues. The germline gives CDR1 LNHNV, CDR2 YYDKDF (reference sequence). CDR3 loop: CATSRPGQGPQPLHF. CDR3 coding DNA: TGTGCCACCAGCAGACCGGGACAGGGTCCGCAACCCCTCCACTTT.

The gene calls are TRBV9 and TRBJ2-2; D gene ambiguous. Trimming removed 0 bases from V and 0 bases from J, with 9 bases in between. Germline CDR1 is SGDLS and CDR2 is YYNGEE. The CDR3 has 16 residues. The CDR3 DNA reads TGTGCCAGCAGCGTAGATCTAGGGCCGAACACCGGGGAGCTGTTTTTT. Its protein is CASSVDLGPNTGELFF.

This sequence joins TRBV9 and TRBJ1-2, with 7 bases identical to TRBD1. Germline CDR1 and CDR2: SGDLS and YYNGEE. Unmatched junction bases numbered 8, after V lost 3 bases and J lost 3 bases. The CDR3 consists of 15 residues. In DNA, the CDR3 is TGTGCCAGCAGCGGACCGGGACAGACAGACTATGGCTACACCTTC. Its translation: CASSGPGQTDYGYTF.

The sample holds a few counts of this clone. This sequence joins TRBV19 and TRBJ2-7; D remains ambiguous. This CDR3 is built from 13 residues. Trimming shortened V by 3 bases and J by 5 bases, and 11 bases separated the two germline ends. Germline CDR1 reads LNHDA; CDR2 reads SQIVND (reference sequence). As DNA, the CDR3 is TGTGCCAGTAGTATTGGGCTCTTTAACGAGCAGTACTTC. Its translation: CASSIGLFNEQYF.

This clone occurred once. This sequence joins TRBV7-3 and TRBJ2-2; 7 bases map to TRBD1. This CDR3 contains 16 residues. The V gene's germline CDR1 is SGHTA and CDR2 FQGTGA. The V segment lost 5 bases and the J segment 2 bases; nucleotides outside the gene matches: 8. CDR3 in DNA: TGTGCCAGCAGCGGAACTGGGACAGTCAACACCGGGGAGCTGTTTTTT. The encoded protein is CASSGTGTVNTGELFF.

The V call is TRBV9, the J call TRBJ1-6; tentative D call: TRBD1 (5 bases). Germline CDR1 and CDR2: SGDLS and YYNGEE. The CDR3 consists of 15 residues. V lost 1 base to trimming and J lost 6 bases, with 11 bases between them. The CDR3 DNA follows: TGTGCCAGCAGCGTAACTTGGGGCACTAATTCACCCCTCCACTTT. Its translation: CASSVTWGTNSPLHF.

The rearrangement joins TRBV5-4 to TRBJ2-1; TRBD2 matches at 11 bases. With 4 bases clipped from V and 6 bases from J, the junction kept 9 bases outside the gene matches. The CDR3 has 16 residues. Germline assignment: CDR1 SGHNT and CDR2 YYREEE (reference sequence). The CDR3 DNA is TGTGCCAGCAGCCTACCTAGCGGGGGGTATCTCAATGAGCAGTTCTTC. Its translation is CASSLPSGGYLNEQFF.

The chain employs TRBV4-1 and TRBJ1-2; D possibly corresponds to TRBD1 (6 bases). This CDR3 has 17 residues. Germline CDR1 is MGHRA and CDR2 is YSYEKL. V lost 4 bases and J lost 0, with 18 bases in between. The CDR3 here is CASSLQGTGSANYGYTF. The DNA for the CDR3 is TGCGCCAGCAGCCTCCAGGGTACAGGGAGCGCTAACTATGGCTACACCTTC.

The chain links TRBV3-1 (or the pseudogene TRBV3-2) to TRBJ2-2; 8 bases are a match to TRBD1. The CDR3 sequence is 15 residues long. J lost 7 bases, V lost 3 bases, and 7 bases had no gene match. Looked up from germline, CDR1 is LGHDT and CDR2 is YNNKEL (reference sequence). CDR3 coding DNA: TGTGCCAGCAGCCAGCCCGGGACAGGTTTCGGGGAGCTGTTTTTT. Translation: CASSQPGTGFGELFF.

The V gene is TRBV21-1, the J gene TRBJ2-7. TRBV21-1 is an annotated pseudogene. This CDR3 comprises 16 residues. CDR3 protein: CASSKAGDGPSYEQYF. For the CDR3, the DNA is TGTGCCAGCAGCAAAGCTGGGGACGGCCCCTCCTACGAGCAGTACTTC.

The chain employs TRBV4-1 and TRBJ2-5; D might be TRBD1 (5 bases). Trimming left V 0 bases short and J 8 bases short, with 19 bases between. Germline CDR1 is MGHRA and CDR2 is YSYEKL. The CDR3 length is 16 residues. Here the CDR3 reads CASSQDGNSGLETQYF. CDR3 coding DNA: TGCGCCAGCAGCCAAGACGGAAATTCAGGGTTGGAAACCCAGTACTTC.

The chain couples TRBV19 to TRBJ2-1; D gene uncertain. Per germline, CDR1 LNHDA and CDR2 SQIVND (reference sequence). The CDR3 is 15 residues long. V was clipped by 3 bases and J by 0 bases, with 9 bases between them. The CDR3 here is CASSIRLGSYNEQFF. The CDR3 DNA is TGTGCCAGTAGTATTAGGCTAGGCTCCTACAATGAGCAGTTCTTC.

The V gene is TRBV5-6, the J gene TRBJ2-1, with 9 bases lining up with TRBD1. CDR3 size: 16 residues. V shed 7 bases, J shed 7 bases, and the junction held 15 bases outside the gene matches. Germline V CDR1 and CDR2: SGHDT, YYEEEE. The CDR3 protein is CASGAQTGQGGNEQFF. CDR3 sequence (DNA): TGTGCCAGCGGCGCCCAGACGGGACAGGGAGGGAATGAGCAGTTCTTC.

This clone showed up just once. The J gene is TRBJ1-5, the V gene TRBV21-1; the table's D call TRBD1 went unverified against the DNA. TRBV21-1 is an annotated pseudogene. The CDR3 covers 16 residues. The CDR3 bases are TGTGCCAGCAGCGCTAAACACAGGGGAAGGGATCAGCCCCAGCATTTT. It encodes CASSAKHRGRDQPQHF.

This clone was detected a few times. The V call is TRBV9, the J call TRBJ2-7; D possibly corresponds to TRBD1 (6 bases). Looked up from germline, CDR1 is SGDLS and CDR2 is YYNGEE. Trimming took off 0 bases at V and 3 bases at J, with 13 bases between the two ends. The CDR3 is 15 residues long. The CDR3 DNA follows: TGTGCCAGCAGCGTAGGGCCAGGGGTCAACTACGAGCAGTACTTC. As protein: CASSVGPGVNYEQYF.

As DNA, the CDR3 is TGTGCCAGCAGTTTAAAGGCCCTACTCCGCGAAAGGGGTAATGAAAAACTGTTTTTT. Protein: CASSLKALLRERGNEKLFF. The chain couples TRBV27 to TRBJ1-4, with D possibly matching TRBD1 (5 bases). From germline, CDR1 is MNHEY and CDR2 SMNVEV (reference sequence). V was trimmed by 2 bases and J by 4 bases, leaving 23 bases between them. The CDR3 consists of 19 residues. Combining the CDR3 with reference TRBV27 and TRBJ1-4 gives the whole variable domain EAQVTQNPRYLITVTGKKLTVTCSQNMNHEYMSWYRQDPGLGLRQIYYSMNVEVTDKGDVPEGYKVSRKEKRNFPLILESPSPNQTSLYFCASSLKALLRERGNEKLFFGSGTQLSVL.

The chain links TRBV19 to TRBJ1-2, with unresolved D. Germline V gene lookup returns CDR1 LNHDA and CDR2 SQIVND (reference sequence). The CDR3 covers 14 residues. Trimming took 5 bases from V and 5 from J, leaving 15 bases between them. The chain's CDR3 is CASSVGENWYGYTF. The CDR3 DNA follows: TGTGCCAGTAGTGTGGGAGAAAATTGGTATGGCTACACCTTC.

The chain employs TRBV28 and TRBJ1-5; 10 bases align to TRBD1. From germline, CDR1 is MDHEN and CDR2 SYDVKM. V was pared by 7 bases and J by 2 bases, with 5 bases of the junction left unmatched. The CDR3 sequence is 15 residues long. The CDR3 DNA is TGTGCCAGCATCCCCGGGACAGGGGGCAATCAGCCCCAGCATTTT. Its protein is CASIPGTGGNQPQHF.

V gene TRBV5-1 combines with J gene TRBJ1-1; 8 bases align to TRBD1. There are 14 residues in the CDR3. The germline gives CDR1 SGHRS, CDR2 YFSETQ. Losses at the gene ends were 4 bases for V and 1 base for J; bases not matched to a gene: 3. The CDR3 is CASSHGTGNTEAFF. Written as DNA, the CDR3 is TGCGCCAGCAGCCACGGGACAGGGAACACTGAAGCTTTCTTT.

V usage is TRBV30 and J usage is TRBJ1-1, with 9 nucleotides matching TRBD1. Trimming removed 2 bases from V and 0 bases from J; junction bases left unmatched: 7. Germline-derived CDR1 and CDR2 are GTSNPN and SVGIG (reference sequence). This CDR3 comprises 16 residues. The CDR3 coding sequence is TGTGCCTGGAGTCTTGGGACAGGGATCCTGAACACTGAAGCTTTCTTT. It specifies CAWSLGTGILNTEAFF. Together with reference TRBV30 and TRBJ1-1, the CDR3 gives the full variable domain: SQTIHQWPATLVQPVGSPLSLECTVEGTSNPNLYWYRQAAGRGLQLLFYSVGIGQISSEVPQNLSASRPQDRQFILSSKKLLLSDSGFYLCAWSLGTGILNTEAFFGQGTRLTVV.

This chain joins TRBV5-8 and TRBJ2-7; TRBD2 is a possible D gene (5 bases). The germline gives CDR1 SGHTS, CDR2 YDEGEE. The V and J ends lost 0 bases and 0 bases respectively, with 13 bases between them. There are 16 residues in the CDR3. Here the CDR3 reads CASSLGFWESSYEQYF. The CDR3 DNA reads as TGTGCCAGCAGCTTGGGGTTCTGGGAGAGCTCCTACGAGCAGTACTTC.

The chain recombines TRBV9 with TRBJ2-1; TRBD2 aligns across 7 bases. The V gene end was trimmed by 4 bases and the J gene end by 3 bases; junction bases not matched to a gene: 4. The CDR3 has 14 residues. The germline CDR1 and CDR2 sequences are SGDLS and YYNGEE. For the CDR3, the DNA is TGTGCCAGCAGCTTTACGGGGGGCTACAATGAGCAGTTCTTC. Translating gives CASSFTGGYNEQFF.

The chain is built from TRBV5-1 and TRBJ2-5, with TRBD2 identical over 8 bases. CDR1 and CDR2 (germline): SGHRS, YFSETQ. This CDR3 is built from 16 residues. Trimming removed 5 bases from V and 6 bases from J; junction bases left unmatched: 15. CDR3 sequence: CASRESGLVGGQTQYF. The CDR3 bases are TGCGCCAGCAGGGAATCGGGACTAGTGGGGGGACAGACCCAGTACTTC.

V usage is TRBV4-1 and J usage is TRBJ1-5; D is perhaps TRBD1 (5 bases). Trimming took off 0 bases at V and 2 bases at J, with 14 bases between the two ends. The CDR3 contains 17 residues. CDR1 MGHRA and CDR2 YSYEKL come from the germline V gene. The CDR3 sequence is CASSQEGGRLGNQPQHF. Written as DNA, the CDR3 is TGCGCCAGCAGCCAAGAGGGGGGAAGGTTGGGCAATCAGCCCCAGCATTTT.